This T cell receptor (beta chain) stems from a study of T cell clusters in autoimmune cytopenias. Broader study findings: The T cell clusters were defined only in silico, without experimental functional validation.

Germline V gene lookup returns CDR1 MNHEY and CDR2 SVGEGT. CDR3 length: 15 residues. TRB amplification used around 260 ng of peripheral blood genomic DNA. TRB rearrangements were amplified by touch-down multiplex PCR with mixed TRB-A/B primers. TCRdb re-called the multiplex PCR reads and gives one entry per CDR3 protein, without DNA. This table holds roughly 6,000 distinct CDR3 sequences. Concerning this clonotype: The antigen remains undetermined.

This sample was also put to use in a study of T cell repertoires in aging, cancer and after chemotherapy. From that study: Clear clonal overlap appeared across healthy donor samples taken over several months to years. Around 8.8 million TCR reads were in the whole dataset. Loss of evenness, beyond lost richness, contributed to age-related TCR diversity decline in cancer patients.

This TCR was sampled from a human donor in good health. Sequenced input: peripheral blood. J is TRBJ1-2 and V is TRBV6-2 or TRBV6-3; TCRdb picks TRBD1, but there is no DNA to check that call. CDR3: CASTAGGGSHYGYTF.